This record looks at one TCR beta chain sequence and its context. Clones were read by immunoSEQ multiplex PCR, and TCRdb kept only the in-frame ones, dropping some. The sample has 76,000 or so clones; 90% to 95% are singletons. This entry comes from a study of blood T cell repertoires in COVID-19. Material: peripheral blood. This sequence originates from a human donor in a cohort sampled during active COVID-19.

The chain's CDR3 is CASSTGGLGNIQYF. The CDR3 DNA is TGTGCCAGTAGTACCGGCGGGTTAGGAAACATTCAGTACTTC. The V gene is TRBV19, the J gene TRBJ2-4; perhaps TRBD2 as D (5 bases). Germline loops: CDR1 LNHDA, CDR2 SQIVND (reference sequence). V was trimmed by 4 bases and J by 6 bases, leaving 13 bases between them. The CDR3 is 14 amino acids.